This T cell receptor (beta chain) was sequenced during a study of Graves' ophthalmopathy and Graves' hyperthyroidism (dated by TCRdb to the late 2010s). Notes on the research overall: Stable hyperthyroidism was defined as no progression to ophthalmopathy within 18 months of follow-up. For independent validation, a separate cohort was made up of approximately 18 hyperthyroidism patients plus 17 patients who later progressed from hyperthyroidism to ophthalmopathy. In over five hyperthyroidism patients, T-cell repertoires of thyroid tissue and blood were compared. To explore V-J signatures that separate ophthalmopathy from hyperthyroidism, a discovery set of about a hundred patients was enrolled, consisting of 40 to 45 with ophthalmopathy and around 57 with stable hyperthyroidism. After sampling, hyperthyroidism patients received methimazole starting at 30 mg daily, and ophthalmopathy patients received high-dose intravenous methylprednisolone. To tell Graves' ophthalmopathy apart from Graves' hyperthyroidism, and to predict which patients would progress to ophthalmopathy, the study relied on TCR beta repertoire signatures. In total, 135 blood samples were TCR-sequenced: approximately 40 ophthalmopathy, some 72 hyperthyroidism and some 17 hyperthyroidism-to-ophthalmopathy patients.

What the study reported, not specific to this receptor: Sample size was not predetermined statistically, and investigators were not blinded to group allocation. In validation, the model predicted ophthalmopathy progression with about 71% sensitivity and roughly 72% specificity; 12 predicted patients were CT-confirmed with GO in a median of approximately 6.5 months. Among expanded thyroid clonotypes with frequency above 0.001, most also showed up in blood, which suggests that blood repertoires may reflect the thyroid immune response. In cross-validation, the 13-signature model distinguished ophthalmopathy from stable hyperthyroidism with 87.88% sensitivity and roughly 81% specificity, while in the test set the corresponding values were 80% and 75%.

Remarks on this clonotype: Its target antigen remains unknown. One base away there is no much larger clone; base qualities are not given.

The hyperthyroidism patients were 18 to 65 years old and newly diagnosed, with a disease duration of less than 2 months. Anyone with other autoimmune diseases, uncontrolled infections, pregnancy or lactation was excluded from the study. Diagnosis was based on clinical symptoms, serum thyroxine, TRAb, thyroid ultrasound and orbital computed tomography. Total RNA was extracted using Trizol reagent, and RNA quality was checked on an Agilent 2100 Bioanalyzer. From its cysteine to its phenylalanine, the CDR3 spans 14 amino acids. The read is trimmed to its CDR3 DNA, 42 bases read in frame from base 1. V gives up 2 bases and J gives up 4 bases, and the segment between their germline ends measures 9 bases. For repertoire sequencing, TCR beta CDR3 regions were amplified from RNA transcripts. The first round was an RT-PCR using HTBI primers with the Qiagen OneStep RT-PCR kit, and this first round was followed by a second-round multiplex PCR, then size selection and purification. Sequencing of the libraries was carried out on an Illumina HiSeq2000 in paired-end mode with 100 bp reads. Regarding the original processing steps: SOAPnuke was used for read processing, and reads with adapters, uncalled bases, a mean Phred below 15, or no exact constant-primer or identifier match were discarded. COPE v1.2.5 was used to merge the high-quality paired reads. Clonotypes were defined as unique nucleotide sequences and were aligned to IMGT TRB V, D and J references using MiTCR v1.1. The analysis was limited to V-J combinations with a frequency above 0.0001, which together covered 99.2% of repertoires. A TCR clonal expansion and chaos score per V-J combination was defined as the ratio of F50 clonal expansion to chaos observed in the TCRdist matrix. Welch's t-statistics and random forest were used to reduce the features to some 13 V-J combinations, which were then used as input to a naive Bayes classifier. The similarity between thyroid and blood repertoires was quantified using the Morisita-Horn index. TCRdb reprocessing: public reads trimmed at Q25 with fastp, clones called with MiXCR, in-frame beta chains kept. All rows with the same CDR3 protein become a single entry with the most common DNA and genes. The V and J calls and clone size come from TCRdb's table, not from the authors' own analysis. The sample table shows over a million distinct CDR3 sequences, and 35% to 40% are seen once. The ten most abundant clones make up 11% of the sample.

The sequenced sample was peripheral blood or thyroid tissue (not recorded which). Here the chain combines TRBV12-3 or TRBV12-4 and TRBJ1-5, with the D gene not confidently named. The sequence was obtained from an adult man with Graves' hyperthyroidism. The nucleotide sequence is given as TGTGCCAGCAGTTTATCGTCACGGAATCAGCCCCAGCATTTT. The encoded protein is CASSLSSRNQPQHF.